What follows are 7 T cell receptor beta chains derived from one specimen sequenced in a study of shared clonotypes between healthy human individuals. The data were produced by immunoSEQ multiplex PCR, yet TCRdb's version contains in-frame clones alone and is incomplete. The sample shows around 2,000,000 clones, roughly 94% of them seen only once. Sequenced sample: naive CD4+ T cells sorted from blood. Sample subset: CD45RA+ positively selected. The receptors originated from a man aged 18 to 29 in good health.

The chain uses TRBV25-1 and TRBJ1-3; no reliable D call. The V gene lost 5 bases and the J gene lost 2 bases, with 13 bases spanning the gap. Germline V lookup: CDR1 MGHDK, CDR2 SYGVNS. The CDR3 runs 15 residues. The CDR3 DNA sequence: TGTGCCAGCAGTCACGCGGGGTTGGCTGGAAACACCATATATTTT. This codes for CASSHAGLAGNTIYF.

V is TRBV30 and J is TRBJ1-2; D unresolved. The CDR3 spans 12 residues. The germline V and J ends were trimmed by 0 bases and 8 bases, with 10 bases remaining between them. The germline CDR1 and CDR2 sequences are GTSNPN and SVGIG (reference sequence). The CDR3 nucleotides are TGTGCCTGGAGTGTGTCCCTGCGGGGCTACACCTTC. Amino acids: CAWSVSLRGYTF. The full variable domain, its missing parts supplied by reference TRBV30 and TRBJ1-2, is SQTIHQWPATLVQPVGSPLSLECTVEGTSNPNLYWYRQAAGRGLQLLFYSVGIGQISSEVPQNLSASRPQDRQFILSSKKLLLSDSGFYLCAWSVSLRGYTFGSGTRLTVV.

A single count supports this clone. The chain combines TRBV10-3 with TRBJ1-2; TRBD1 is a possible D gene (5 bases). The germline V and J ends were trimmed by 7 bases and 5 bases, with 14 bases remaining between them. This CDR3 comprises 13 residues. Per the germline V gene, CDR1 is ENHRY and CDR2 is SYGVKD. The CDR3 here is CAIKRDSNYGYTF. Written as DNA, the CDR3 is TGTGCCATCAAGCGGGACTCAAATTATGGCTACACCTTC.

About this clone: Other DNA sequences in this sample translate to the same CDR3. This chain joins TRBV11-3 and TRBJ2-3, with D perhaps TRBD1 (5 bases). V was clipped by 4 bases and J by 3 bases, with 5 bases between them. The CDR3 is made up of 12 amino acids. The germline V gene has CDR1 SGHNT and CDR2 YENEEA. The CDR3 spells CASSSGTDTQYF. The CDR3 coding sequence is TGTGCCAGCAGCTCAGGGACAGATACGCAGTATTTT.

This chain uses TRBV7-9 with TRBJ2-7; D not certain. In germline, CDR1 is SEHNR, CDR2 FQNEAQ (reference sequence). The CDR3 contains 15 residues. V lost 0 bases and J lost 2, with 11 bases in between. CDR3 nucleotides: TGTGCCAGCAGCTTAGCACAGCCTCTTCCCTACGAGCAGTACTTC. Translating it yields CASSLAQPLPYEQYF.

V and J are TRBV6-1 and TRBJ1-1, with D perhaps matching TRBD1 (6 bases). CDR1 and CDR2 from the germline V gene are MNHNS and SASEGT. The length of the CDR3 is 13 residues. Trimming removed 6 bases at V and 4 bases at J, with 12 bases between. CDR3 protein: CASSPGAVTEAFF. DNA of the CDR3: TGTGCCAGCAGCCCAGGGGCAGTCACTGAAGCTTTCTTT.

The J gene is TRBJ2-5, the V gene TRBV10-3; 9 bases map to TRBD1. The length of the CDR3 is 18 residues. Germline V CDR1 and CDR2: ENHRY, SYGVKD. The junction had 19 bases not matched to a gene; V was cut back by 11 bases and J by 0 bases. DNA for the CDR3: TGTGCCTCTCGCTCGGGACAGGGTTCGCTATCGTACCAAGAGACCCAGTACTTC. Residues: CASRSGQGSLSYQETQYF.